These T cell receptor beta chains were read from a single sample in a study of blood T cell repertoires in COVID-19. The data were produced by immunoSEQ multiplex PCR, yet TCRdb's version contains in-frame clones alone and is incomplete. The sample gives 250,000 or so clones, 70% to 90% of which show up once; 3% is in the top ten. The sample consisted of peripheral blood. These receptors all stem from a woman aged 25 to 45 with active or convalescent COVID-19. Both conserved end residues are part of each CDR3. Each record gives: J gene, clone size, V gene, D gene, CDR3 DNA, CDR3 protein. The D gene is left open where the match is weak. Clone sizes are given selectively: once, few, many, or a class where the clone is expanded.

J gene: TRBJ1-2; clone size: .; V gene: TRBV7-9; D gene: TRBD1; CDR3 DNA: TGTGCCAGCAGCCCCACAATTGACAGGGAGAGCTATGGCTACACCTTC; CDR3 protein: CASSPTIDRESYGYTF
J gene: TRBJ1-5; clone size: .; V gene: TRBV27; D gene: .; CDR3 DNA: TGTGCCAGCAGTTCTCGCGGGCCCCAGCATTTT; CDR3 protein: CASSSRGPQHF
J gene: TRBJ1-6; clone size: .; V gene: TRBV5-6; D gene: .; CDR3 DNA: TGTGCCAGCAGCCACTTTACCTATAATTCACCCCTCCACTTT; CDR3 protein: CASSHFTYNSPLHF
J gene: TRBJ2-3; clone size: .; V gene: TRBV7-7; D gene: TRBD2; CDR3 DNA: TGTGCTAGCAGCTTAGGGCCTAGCGGTTGGGATACGCAGTATTTT; CDR3 protein: CASSLGPSGWDTQYF
J gene: TRBJ2-3; clone size: .; V gene: TRBV6-4; D gene: TRBD2; CDR3 DNA: TGTGCCAGCAGTGAATTAGCGGGGAGCACAGATACGCAGTATTTT; CDR3 protein: CASSELAGSTDTQYF
J gene: TRBJ1-2; clone size: .; V gene: TRBV29-1; D gene: .; CDR3 DNA: TGCAGCGTTGAATCCCCAGAAAACTATGGCTACACCTTC; CDR3 protein: CSVESPENYGYTF
J gene: TRBJ1-3; clone size: .; V gene: TRBV7-2; D gene: .; CDR3 DNA: TGTGCCAGCAGCACCCAACAGGGAACTGGAAACACCATATATTTT; CDR3 protein: CASSTQQGTGNTIYF
J gene: TRBJ1-5; clone size: .; V gene: TRBV19; D gene: .; CDR3 DNA: TGTGCCAGTAGTAAGGGCCGGACAGATCAGCCCCAGCATTTT; CDR3 protein: CASSKGRTDQPQHF
J gene: TRBJ2-5; clone size: .; V gene: TRBV6-2/TRBV6-3; D gene: TRBD2; CDR3 DNA: TGTGCCAGCAGTTTTCCCCCCCCAACAGCGGGGGCCCGACAAGAGACCCAGTACTTC; CDR3 protein: CASSFPPPTAGARQETQYF
J gene: TRBJ2-5; clone size: .; V gene: TRBV28; D gene: TRBD1; CDR3 DNA: TGTGCCAGCCCACCCGGGACAGGGGTTTTGGAGACCCAGTACTTC; CDR3 protein: CASPPGTGVLETQYF
J gene: TRBJ1-2; clone size: .; V gene: TRBV6-5; D gene: TRBD1; CDR3 DNA: TGTGCCAGCAGTCGGACAGGAGTAGCTAACTATGGCTACACCTTC; CDR3 protein: CASSRTGVANYGYTF
J gene: TRBJ2-2; clone size: .; V gene: TRBV11-3; D gene: .; CDR3 DNA: TGTGCCAGCAGCTTGGCGTTTGGGGGGACCGGGGAGCTGTTTTTT; CDR3 protein: CASSLAFGGTGELFF
J gene: TRBJ1-6; clone size: .; V gene: TRBV19; D gene: TRBD1; CDR3 DNA: TGTGCCAGTAGGGACAGGGGGCGCGGAAATTCACCCCTCCACTTT; CDR3 protein: CASRDRGRGNSPLHF
J gene: TRBJ1-3; clone size: .; V gene: TRBV12-3/TRBV12-4; D gene: .; CDR3 DNA: TGTGCCAGCAGTCTAAATGATCGAAACACCATATATTTT; CDR3 protein: CASSLNDRNTIYF
J gene: TRBJ1-6; clone size: .; V gene: TRBV19; D gene: .; CDR3 DNA: TGTGCCAGTACCCTAGGACGCGGGTTCGATTCACCCCTCCACTTT; CDR3 protein: CASTLGRGFDSPLHF
J gene: TRBJ1-1; clone size: .; V gene: TRBV29-1; D gene: TRBD1; CDR3 DNA: TGCAGCGTTGCGGCAGGGGGCCGGCCCACTGAAGCTTTCTTT; CDR3 protein: CSVAAGGRPTEAFF
J gene: TRBJ2-5; clone size: .; V gene: TRBV19; D gene: .; CDR3 DNA: TGTGCCAGTAGTATAGGACAGTTACAAGAGACCCAGTACTTC; CDR3 protein: CASSIGQLQETQYF
J gene: TRBJ2-2; clone size: once; V gene: TRBV2; D gene: .; CDR3 DNA: TGTGCCAGCGGGGAGGTGGGGACGAACACCGGGGAGCTGTTTTTT; CDR3 protein: CASGEVGTNTGELFF
J gene: TRBJ2-7; clone size: .; V gene: TRBV10-1; D gene: .; CDR3 DNA: TGCGCCAGCAGAGACAGGCCGATGGGCGAGCAGTACTTC; CDR3 protein: CASRDRPMGEQYF
J gene: TRBJ1-2; clone size: .; V gene: TRBV5-6; D gene: .; CDR3 DNA: TGTGCCAGCAGCTTGCAGGGTAGCTATGGCTACACCTTC; CDR3 protein: CASSLQGSYGYTF
J gene: TRBJ1-2; clone size: .; V gene: TRBV20-1; D gene: .; CDR3 DNA: TGCAGTGCTAGTACGGGGGGAAACTATGGCTACACCTTC; CDR3 protein: CSASTGGNYGYTF
J gene: TRBJ2-1; clone size: .; V gene: TRBV4-2; D gene: TRBD2; CDR3 DNA: TGTGCCAGCAGCCAAGATAGAGAGCGGGGCATATACAATGAGCAGTTCTTC; CDR3 protein: CASSQDRERGIYNEQFF
J gene: TRBJ1-1; clone size: .; V gene: TRBV4-1; D gene: .; CDR3 DNA: TGCGCCAGCAGCCAAGTACCAGGGCGGAATGCTGAAGCTTTCTTT; CDR3 protein: CASSQVPGRNAEAFF
J gene: TRBJ1-1; clone size: .; V gene: TRBV27; D gene: .; CDR3 DNA: TGTGCCAGCTCCCGTCCAACACTGAACACTGAAGCTTTCTTT; CDR3 protein: CASSRPTLNTEAFF
J gene: TRBJ1-3; clone size: .; V gene: TRBV21-1; D gene: .; CDR3 DNA: TGTGCCAGCAGCTACCGAGAAACCAGGGGTTCCTCTGGAAACACCATATATTTT; CDR3 protein: CASSYRETRGSSGNTIYF
J gene: TRBJ1-2; clone size: .; V gene: TRBV5-5; D gene: TRBD1; CDR3 DNA: TGTGCCAGCAGCGCTACCGGGACAGGGAGAGGCTACACCTTC; CDR3 protein: CASSATGTGRGYTF
J gene: TRBJ1-2; clone size: once; V gene: TRBV7-2; D gene: .; CDR3 DNA: TGTGCCAGCAGCTTGGGGCAGGCGGATGGCTACACCTTC; CDR3 protein: CASSLGQADGYTF
J gene: TRBJ2-2; clone size: .; V gene: TRBV10-1; D gene: .; CDR3 DNA: TGCGCCAGCAGGGCGCAGGCGTGGACCGGGGAGCTGTTTTTT; CDR3 protein: CASRAQAWTGELFF
J gene: TRBJ2-5; clone size: .; V gene: TRBV7-2; D gene: .; CDR3 DNA: TGTGCCAGCAGCTCGCCAACGCTACTAGGGTTGGAGACCCAGTACTTC; CDR3 protein: CASSSPTLLGLETQYF
J gene: TRBJ2-3; clone size: .; V gene: TRBV5-5; D gene: .; CDR3 DNA: TGTGCCAGCAGCTCAAGCCTGGGCACAGATACGCAGTATTTT; CDR3 protein: CASSSSLGTDTQYF
J gene: TRBJ1-1; clone size: .; V gene: TRBV5-4; D gene: .; CDR3 DNA: TGTGCCAGCAGCTTAGACGGGAGGAACACTGAAGCTTTCTTT; CDR3 protein: CASSLDGRNTEAFF
J gene: TRBJ2-7; clone size: .; V gene: TRBV7-2; D gene: .; CDR3 DNA: TGTGCCAGCAGCCCTAGAGCTTTCTACGAGCAGTACTTC; CDR3 protein: CASSPRAFYEQYF
J gene: TRBJ1-2; clone size: .; V gene: TRBV5-1; D gene: TRBD1; CDR3 DNA: TGCGCCAGCAGCTTTGGAACAGGGGGACGGAACTATGGCTACACCTTC; CDR3 protein: CASSFGTGGRNYGYTF
J gene: TRBJ2-1; clone size: .; V gene: TRBV7-3; D gene: .; CDR3 DNA: TGTGCCAGCAGCTTAAGCGGGGGCGCCTCCTACAATGAGCAGTTCTTC; CDR3 protein: CASSLSGGASYNEQFF
J gene: TRBJ1-2; clone size: .; V gene: TRBV28; D gene: TRBD1; CDR3 DNA: TGTGCCAGCAGGGTACAGGGGGCTCTTTTGGGCTACACCTTC; CDR3 protein: CASRVQGALLGYTF
J gene: TRBJ2-1; clone size: .; V gene: TRBV3-1/TRBV3-2; D gene: TRBD2; CDR3 DNA: TGTGCCAGCAGCCCCCGAGTCCTAGCGGGGGGGCCCAATGAGCAGTTCTTC; CDR3 protein: CASSPRVLAGGPNEQFF
J gene: TRBJ2-2; clone size: .; V gene: TRBV7-8; D gene: .; CDR3 DNA: TGTGCCACCTACAGGGTTTCCGGGGAGCTGTTTTTT; CDR3 protein: CATYRVSGELFF
J gene: TRBJ1-2; clone size: once; V gene: TRBV4-3; D gene: .; CDR3 DNA: TGCGCCAGCAGCCAAGTTCTAGCCGGTCGGGGCTACACCTTC; CDR3 protein: CASSQVLAGRGYTF
J gene: TRBJ2-4; clone size: once; V gene: TRBV4-1; D gene: .; CDR3 DNA: TGCGCCAGCAGCCAAGATTGGCGGGGTCAGTACTTC; CDR3 protein: CASSQDWRGQYF
J gene: TRBJ1-1; clone size: .; V gene: TRBV9; D gene: .; CDR3 DNA: TGTGCCAGCAGCGTCGGGGGTCAAAACACTGAAGCTTTCTTT; CDR3 protein: CASSVGGQNTEAFF
J gene: TRBJ2-3; clone size: .; V gene: TRBV18; D gene: .; CDR3 DNA: TGTGCCAGCTCACAACCACAGGGAAGGGATATCGGGGCTAGCACAGATACGCAGTATTTT; CDR3 protein: CASSQPQGRDIGASTDTQYF
J gene: TRBJ1-6; clone size: .; V gene: TRBV4-2; D gene: .; CDR3 DNA: TGTGCCAGCAGCCAAGACAGGGGAGTGAGGAATTCACCCCTCCACTTT; CDR3 protein: CASSQDRGVRNSPLHF
J gene: TRBJ1-1; clone size: .; V gene: TRBV12-3/TRBV12-4; D gene: .; CDR3 DNA: TGTGCCAGCAGTCCCCCCGGGAACACTGAAGCTTTCTTT; CDR3 protein: CASSPPGNTEAFF
J gene: TRBJ2-7; clone size: .; V gene: TRBV7-2; D gene: TRBD1; CDR3 DNA: TGTGCCAGCAGCGTCCGGGACAGAGGGGAGCAGTACTTC; CDR3 protein: CASSVRDRGEQYF
J gene: TRBJ1-5; clone size: .; V gene: TRBV19; D gene: .; CDR3 DNA: TGTGCCAGTAGTAGCGATCAGCCCCAGCATTTT; CDR3 protein: CASSSDQPQHF
J gene: TRBJ1-5; clone size: .; V gene: TRBV28; D gene: TRBD1; CDR3 DNA: TGTGCCAGCAGCCGCGGGAGGGGGCTAGGAAATCAGCCCCAGCATTTT; CDR3 protein: CASSRGRGLGNQPQHF
J gene: TRBJ1-1; clone size: .; V gene: TRBV6-5; D gene: .; CDR3 DNA: TGTGCCAGCAAAACCGGGAAGGGCACTGAAGCTTTCTTT; CDR3 protein: CASKTGKGTEAFF
J gene: TRBJ1-2; clone size: .; V gene: TRBV27; D gene: .; CDR3 DNA: TGTGCCAGCAGTTTGTCATCCAACTATGGCTACACCTTC; CDR3 protein: CASSLSSNYGYTF
J gene: TRBJ2-1; clone size: .; V gene: TRBV28; D gene: TRBD2; CDR3 DNA: TGTGCCAGCAGTTTGGTTGGGCGGGGGGGCTACAATGAGCAGTTCTTC; CDR3 protein: CASSLVGRGGYNEQFF
J gene: TRBJ2-1; clone size: once; V gene: TRBV27; D gene: TRBD2; CDR3 DNA: TGTGCCAGCAGTTTAGGATCCGCGGGGGGCCGCTCCTACAATGAGCAGTTCTTC; CDR3 protein: CASSLGSAGGRSYNEQFF
J gene: TRBJ2-7; clone size: .; V gene: TRBV5-1; D gene: TRBD1; CDR3 DNA: TGCGCCAGCAGCTGGACCTCAGGGGGCTCTGTGTACGAGCAGTACTTC; CDR3 protein: CASSWTSGGSVYEQYF
J gene: TRBJ2-5; clone size: .; V gene: TRBV6-2/TRBV6-3; D gene: .; CDR3 DNA: TGTGCCAGCAGTTACTTGGCCTTAAACCAAGAGACCCAGTACTTC; CDR3 protein: CASSYLALNQETQYF